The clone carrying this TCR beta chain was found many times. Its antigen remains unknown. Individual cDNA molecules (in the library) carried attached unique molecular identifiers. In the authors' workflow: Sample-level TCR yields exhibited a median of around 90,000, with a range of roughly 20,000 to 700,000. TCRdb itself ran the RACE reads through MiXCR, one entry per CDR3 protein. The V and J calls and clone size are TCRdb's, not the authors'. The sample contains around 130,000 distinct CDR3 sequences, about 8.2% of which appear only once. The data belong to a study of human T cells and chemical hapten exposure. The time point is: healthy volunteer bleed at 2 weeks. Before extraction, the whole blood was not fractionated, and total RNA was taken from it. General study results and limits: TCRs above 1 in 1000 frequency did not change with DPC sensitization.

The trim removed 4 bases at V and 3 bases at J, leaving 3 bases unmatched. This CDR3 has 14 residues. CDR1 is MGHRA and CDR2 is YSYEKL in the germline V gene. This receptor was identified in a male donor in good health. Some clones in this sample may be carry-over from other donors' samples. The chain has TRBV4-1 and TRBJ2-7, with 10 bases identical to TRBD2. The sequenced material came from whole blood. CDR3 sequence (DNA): TGCGCCAGCAGCCTAGCGGGAGGATTCTACGAGCAGTACTTC. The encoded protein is CASSLAGGFYEQYF.